This passage covers 17 T cell receptor beta chains from one sample sequenced in a study of cytomegalovirus exposure and HLA in healthy donors. TCRdb's copy holds only in-frame clones and misses some; the assay was immunoSEQ multiplex PCR. The sample lists approximately 230,000 clones; roughly 84% were seen once. The sequencing input was PBMCs. Receptor source: a man aged 18 to 29 in good health and CMV-seropositive.

The chain joins TRBV5-6 to TRBJ1-5; TRBD1 agrees at 7 bases. From germline, CDR1 is SGHDT and CDR2 YYEEEE. V was clipped by 4 bases and J by 0 bases; unmatched bases: 10. The CDR3 is made up of 17 amino acids. The CDR3 region has the DNA TGTGCCAGCAGCATTATGACAGGGATGTATAGCAATCAGCCCCAGCATTTT. This gives the protein CASSIMTGMYSNQPQHF.

This clone was seen a few times. J is TRBJ2-2 and V is TRBV5-6, with D possibly TRBD2 on 5 matching bases. The V and J ends lost 0 bases and 1 base respectively, with 7 bases between them. Germline CDR1 reads SGHDT; CDR2 reads YYEEEE. CDR3 length equals 15 residues. The DNA for the CDR3 is TGTGCCAGCAGCTTGGAGGGAGTGAACACCGGGGAGCTGTTTTTT. Translated: CASSLEGVNTGELFF.

This clone has more than one count but fewer than ten. This rearrangement joins TRBV29-1 to TRBJ1-2, with TRBD1 matching 8 bases. The CDR3 runs 13 residues. V lost 7 bases to trimming and J lost 3 bases; unmatched junction nucleotides: 7. The germline V gene has CDR1 SQVTM and CDR2 ANQGSEA. The CDR3 loop is CSARTGRDYGYTF. In nucleotides, the CDR3 is TGCAGCGCAAGGACAGGGCGGGACTATGGCTACACCTTC.

This sequence joins TRBV7-8 and TRBJ2-1; D may match TRBD1 or TRBD2 (5 bases each). Looked up from germline, CDR1 is SGHVS and CDR2 is FQNEAQ. V lost 5 bases and J lost 7, with 12 bases in between. The CDR3 contains 13 residues. CDR3 amino acids: CASSLWDRNEQFF. CDR3 coding DNA: TGTGCCAGCAGCCTCTGGGACCGTAATGAGCAGTTCTTC.

This chain joins TRBV2 and TRBJ1-2; TRBD1 matches at 7 bases. The CDR3 has 14 amino acids. Per the germline V gene, CDR1 is SNHLY and CDR2 is FYNNEI. Trimming cost V 4 bases and J 8 bases; bases outside gene matches: 10. CDR3: CASSVKQGISGYTF. CDR3 in DNA: TGTGCCAGCAGTGTCAAACAGGGGATTAGCGGCTACACCTTC. Combining the CDR3 with reference TRBV2 and TRBJ1-2 gives the whole variable domain EPEVTQTPSHQVTQMGQEVILRCVPISNHLYFYWYRQILGQKVEFLVSFYNNEISEKSEIFDDQFSVERPDGSNFTLKIRSTKLEDSAMYFCASSVKQGISGYTFGSGTRLTVV.

This chain connects TRBV6-5 to TRBJ2-7; 10 nucleotides line up with TRBD1. From germline, CDR1 is MNHEY and CDR2 SVGAGI. This CDR3 is built from 15 residues. V was pared by 6 bases and J by 3 bases, with 8 bases of the junction left unmatched. CDR3 region: CASSPWTGGGYEQYF. CDR3 nucleotides: TGTGCCAGCAGCCCCTGGACAGGGGGTGGCTACGAGCAGTACTTC.

The gene calls are TRBV6-4 and TRBJ1-2; TRBD1 is a possible D gene (6 bases). This CDR3 is 14 amino acids long. V gave up 3 bases and J gave up 8 bases, with 16 bases separating them. Germline V CDR1 and CDR2: MRHNA, SNTAGT. The CDR3: CASSEGTDSYGYTF. CDR3 DNA: TGTGCCAGCAGTGAGGGGACGGACAGTTACGGCTACACCTTC.

As for this clone: The conserved final phenylalanine or tryptophan is absent from the CDR3, which likely points to a read error. The DNA is left out, because the CDR3 cannot be placed on it with certainty; the CDR3 is given as TCRdb lists it. The rearrangement joins TRBV5-1 to TRBJ2-7; the table's D call, TRBD1, has no DNA check behind it. Per germline, CDR1 SGHRS and CDR2 YFSETQ. The CDR3 extends over 12 residues, inclusive of both ends. CDR3 in amino acids: CASSRAWVTGGR.

The V and J genes are TRBV4-2 and TRBJ2-3, with a tentative D call TRBD2 (6 bases). The V end lost 1 base, the J end lost 10 bases, and 15 bases lay between the germline ends. Germline V gene data show CDR1 as LGHNA and CDR2 as YNFKEQ. This CDR3 is built from 14 residues. CDR3 DNA sequence: TGTGCCAGCAGCCAAGGAGGAGGGGCTTCCCCGCAGTATTTT. As protein: CASSQGGGASPQYF.

The rearrangement links TRBV5-1 to TRBJ2-1, with TRBD1 matching 9 bases. Per the germline V gene, CDR1 is SGHRS and CDR2 is YFSETQ. This CDR3 region has 15 residues. J lost 4 bases, V lost 0 bases, and 2 bases had no gene match. The CDR3 DNA is TGCGCCAGCAGCTTGGACAGGGGGCATTACAATGAGCAGTTCTTC. Translation gives CASSLDRGHYNEQFF.

Comments on this clone: Distinct nucleotide sequences in the sample also encode this CDR3. J is TRBJ2-7 and V is TRBV20-1; D gene unclear. This CDR3 is built from 11 residues. Trimming stripped 3 bases from V and 6 bases from J, with 9 bases between. Germline V gene data show CDR1 as DFQATT and CDR2 as SNEGSKA (reference sequence). The DNA of the CDR3 is TGCAGTGCTAGGGCCCTCGGCGAGCAGTACTTC. It encodes CSARALGEQYF.

J is TRBJ2-7 and V is TRBV7-2; weak D call: TRBD2 (5 bases). Trimming cost V 1 base and J 4 bases, with 8 bases left between them. This CDR3 comprises 13 residues. Germline CDR1 SGHTA, CDR2 FQGNSA. The CDR3 nucleotides are TGTGCCAGCAGCTTAGACCCGGGGTACGAGCAGTACTTC. Translating it yields CASSLDPGYEQYF.

The gene calls are TRBV7-9 and TRBJ2-7, with 7 bases aligning to TRBD1. Germline-derived CDR1 and CDR2 are SEHNR and FQNEAQ (reference sequence). The J segment lost 0 bases and the V segment lost 3 bases, leaving 2 bases of the junction unmatched. This CDR3 comprises 14 residues. Here the CDR3 reads CASSFDRASYEQYF. As DNA, the CDR3 is TGTGCCAGCAGCTTCGACAGGGCCTCCTACGAGCAGTACTTC. The variable domain in full, with the rest retrieved from reference TRBV7-9 and TRBJ2-7, is DTGVSQNPRHKITKRGQNVTFRCDPISEHNRLYWYRQTLGQGPEFLTYFQNEAQLEKSRLLSDRFSAERPKGSFSTLEIQRTEQGDSAMYLCASSFDRASYEQYFGPGTRLTVT.

This clone was seen a single time. The J gene is TRBJ1-4, the V gene TRBV4-1, with D unclear. Germline CDR1 is MGHRA and CDR2 is YSYEKL. V was pared by 0 bases and J by 2 bases, with 10 bases between. The CDR3 consists of 16 residues. The CDR3 protein is CASSQDVAGTNEKLFF. CDR3 sequence (DNA): TGCGCCAGCAGCCAAGACGTCGCGGGGACTAATGAAAAACTGTTTTTT.

The rearrangement joins TRBV18 to TRBJ2-3, with 9 bases identical to TRBD1. J gave up 0 bases and V 1 base, and 5 bases lay outside the gene matches. The CDR3 is 17 amino acids. In germline, CDR1 is KGHSH, CDR2 LQKENI. The CDR3 sequence is CASSPRKGTGSTDTQYF. The DNA for the CDR3 is TGTGCCAGCTCACCACGGAAAGGGACAGGGAGCACAGATACGCAGTATTTT.

This chain links TRBV7-9 with TRBJ2-3; D is possibly TRBD1 or TRBD2 (5 bases each). Germline CDR1 and CDR2: SEHNR and FQNEAQ (reference sequence). The CDR3 runs 16 residues. V was cut by 5 bases and J by 1 base, with 16 bases left in between. DNA for the CDR3: TGTGCCAGCAGCCGTAGGGACGGCGCACGCACAGATACGCAGTATTTT. As protein: CASSRRDGARTDTQYF.

The chain uses TRBV6-5 and TRBJ2-1; the match to TRBD2 covers 7 bases. V shed 7 bases, J shed 3 bases, and the junction held 6 bases outside the gene matches. CDR1 and CDR2 from the germline V gene are MNHEY and SVGAGI. The CDR3 loop spans 14 amino acids. The CDR3 sequence is CASMVIAGYNEQFF. Here the CDR3 DNA reads TGTGCCAGCATGGTAATAGCGGGCTACAATGAGCAGTTCTTC.